One and the same sample provided the 2 T cell receptor beta chains below, sequenced in a study of blood T cell repertoires in COVID-19 (dated by TCRdb to the early 2020s). The library was generated by the immunoSEQ multiplex PCR assay. What TCRdb holds here is the immuneACCESS table cut down to in-frame rearrangements. Part of the clones is not present; checked against another copy, under half of the missing clones reflect an unresolved V gene, and the others are unexplained. For this sample there are approximately 100,000 clones; roughly four fifths appear just once. More than 9% of the sample belongs to the ten largest clones. Sample: peripheral blood. The origin of the receptors is a human donor in a cohort sampled during active COVID-19.

The gene calls are TRBV5-6 and TRBJ2-3; D may be TRBD2 (5 bases). CDR1 is SGHDT, CDR2 YYEEEE, per germline. This CDR3 contains 17 residues. V was trimmed by 1 base and J by 1 base, leaving 16 bases between them. Here the CDR3 DNA reads TGTGCCAGCAGCTTGTTCGGCCCGGGATCGGGCACAGATACGCAGTATTTT. It yields the protein CASSLFGPGSGTDTQYF.

This chain joins TRBV7-8 and TRBJ2-7; 12 positions agree with TRBD2. V dropped 1 base and J dropped 4; count of bases not matched to a gene: 2. CDR1 and CDR2 (germline): SGHVS, FQNEAQ. The CDR3 is 15 residues long. The CDR3 loop is CASSLGLAGVYEQYF. CDR3 nucleotide sequence: TGTGCCAGCAGCTTAGGACTAGCGGGAGTTTACGAGCAGTACTTC.